The 30 T cell receptor beta chains below all came from one sample that was sequenced in a study of blood T cell repertoires in COVID-19. Clones were sequenced by immunoSEQ multiplex PCR, and TCRdb holds only the in-frame ones, with some missing. The data hold 52,000 or so clones, with about 85% observed a single time. The sequenced material came from peripheral blood. These TCRs come from a woman in her seventies with active COVID-19.

V is TRBV7-2 and J is TRBJ2-1; D might be TRBD2 (5 bases). The V gene lost 1 base and the J gene lost 10 bases, with 14 bases spanning the gap. The CDR3 is 14 residues long. Germline V gives CDR1 SGHTA, CDR2 FQGNSA. In DNA form, the CDR3 reads TGTGCCAGCAGCTTAGTGGGAGATCTGGGAGAGCAGTTCTTC. Amino acid sequence: CASSLVGDLGEQFF.

V gene TRBV30 combines with J gene TRBJ1-6; D not resolved. This CDR3 comprises 13 residues. CDR1 GTSNPN and CDR2 SVGIG come from the germline V gene (reference sequence). The ends were cut back, 1 base at V and 8 bases at J, with 9 bases in the middle. CDR3 bases: TGTGCCTGGAGTGAGTCAGAAGATTCACCCCTCCACTTT. Its translation: CAWSESEDSPLHF.

This chain links TRBV19 with TRBJ2-7, with D perhaps matching TRBD1 (5 bases). Trimming stripped 3 bases from V and 3 bases from J, with 15 bases between. The germline V gene encodes CDR1 LNHDA and CDR2 SQIVND (reference sequence). The CDR3 is made up of 15 amino acids. The CDR3 protein is CASSIADSNIYEQYF. Written as DNA, the CDR3 is TGTGCCAGTAGTATCGCCGACAGTAATATCTACGAGCAGTACTTC. Filled out from reference TRBV19 and TRBJ2-7, the complete variable domain reads DGGITQSPKYLFRKEGQNVTLSCEQNLNHDAMYWYRQDPGQGLRLIYYSQIVNDFQKGDIAEGYSVSREKKESFPLTVTSAQKNPTAFYLCASSIADSNIYEQYFGPGTRLTVT.

The rearrangement joins TRBV9 to TRBJ1-3; a possible D gene is TRBD1 (5 bases). From germline, CDR1 is SGDLS and CDR2 YYNGEE. V dropped 1 base and J dropped 0 bases, with 20 bases sitting between them. The CDR3 runs 19 residues. CDR3 DNA: TGTGCCAGCAGCGTATCCTTCAGCCCGGGACTCATCTCTGGAAACACCATATATTTT. Its protein product is CASSVSFSPGLISGNTIYF.

The chain joins TRBV6-6 to TRBJ1-1; D perhaps matches TRBD1 (6 bases). Germline V lookup: CDR1 MNHNY, CDR2 SVGAGI (reference sequence). V was trimmed by 7 bases and J by 4 bases, leaving 16 bases between them. This CDR3 is 14 amino acids long. The CDR3 bases are TGTGCCAGCACCTTAAAGGGGGGGTCCACTGAAGCTTTCTTT. Amino acid sequence: CASTLKGGSTEAFF.

This chain links TRBV27 with TRBJ1-1; D is unclear. V was shortened by 7 bases and J by 0 bases, with 15 bases between the two germline ends. Per germline, CDR1 MNHEY and CDR2 SMNVEV (reference sequence). The CDR3 sequence is 15 residues long. The CDR3 here is CASTPGSPLNTEAFF. As DNA, the CDR3 is TGTGCCAGCACCCCTGGGAGTCCTTTGAACACTGAAGCTTTCTTT.

This chain uses TRBV7-9 with TRBJ2-3, with D tentatively TRBD1 (5 bases). The CDR3 runs 15 residues. The V gene's germline CDR1 is SEHNR and CDR2 FQNEAQ (reference sequence). The ends were cut back, 4 bases at V and 4 bases at J, with 15 bases in the middle. The chain's CDR3 is CASSWGSLQPDTQYF. In DNA form, the CDR3 reads TGTGCCAGCAGCTGGGGCTCCTTACAACCAGATACGCAGTATTTT.

The genes are TRBV14 and TRBJ2-1, with TRBD2 identical over 11 bases. CDR1 SGHDN and CDR2 FVKESK come from the germline V gene. Trimming took 0 bases from V and 4 from J; bases not matched to a gene: 8. This CDR3 is built from 18 residues. The CDR3 coding sequence is TGTGCCAGCAGCCAAGATACCCTAGCGGGAGGTCTTTACAATGAGCAGTTCTTC. Translating it yields CASSQDTLAGGLYNEQFF.

In this sample, this clone turned up once. The chain has TRBV29-1 and TRBJ2-7; 14 nucleotides line up with TRBD2. Trimming removed 0 bases from V and 9 bases from J; junction bases left unmatched: 7. This CDR3 has 15 residues. Per the germline V gene, CDR1 is SQVTM and CDR2 is ANQGSEA. The CDR3 DNA sequence: TGCAGCGTTGAAGACCGACTAGCGGGAGGGGCTTGGCAGTACTTC. Protein sequence: CSVEDRLAGGAWQYF.

The chain recombines TRBV4-2 with TRBJ2-1, with 11 nucleotides matching TRBD1. The CDR3 has 15 amino acids. Trimming cost V 6 bases and J 10 bases; bases outside gene matches: 11. Per germline, CDR1 LGHNA and CDR2 YNFKEQ. This CDR3 reads CASRRDRGFRGEQFF. CDR3 nucleotide sequence: TGTGCCAGCAGGCGGGACAGGGGGTTTCGGGGAGAGCAGTTCTTC.

The chain carries TRBV19 and TRBJ2-3; TRBD2 matches at 9 bases. V shed 6 bases and J 2 bases; nucleotides not matched to a gene: 6. This CDR3 region has 15 residues. Germline V lookup: CDR1 LNHDA, CDR2 SQIVND (reference sequence). CDR3 sequence reads: CASSRLAEHTDTQYF. The CDR3 coding sequence is TGTGCCAGTAGCCGACTAGCGGAACACACAGATACGCAGTATTTT.

The V and J genes are TRBV10-3 and TRBJ2-5; TRBD2 is a possible D gene (5 bases). Germline V gives CDR1 ENHRY, CDR2 SYGVKD. The CDR3 loop spans 14 amino acids. V was shortened by 6 bases and J by 3 bases, with 14 bases between the two germline ends. CDR3 bases: TGTGCCATCAGCGACTCGGGAATAAAAGAGACCCAGTACTTC. This sequence encodes CAISDSGIKETQYF.

V and J are TRBV3-1 (or the pseudogene TRBV3-2) and TRBJ1-4; D not resolved. Deletions cut 0 bases from V and 8 bases from J, with 4 bases between. CDR3 length: 12 residues. From germline, CDR1 is LGHDT and CDR2 YNNKEL (reference sequence). The CDR3, as DNA: TGTGCCAGCAGCCAAGACAGAGAAAAACTGTTTTTT. Its translation: CASSQDREKLFF.

V is TRBV3-1 (or the pseudogene TRBV3-2) and J is TRBJ1-1, with 8 bases fitting TRBD1. Trimming removed 4 bases from V and 4 bases from J; junction bases left unmatched: 5. Germline-derived CDR1 and CDR2 are LGHDT and YNNKEL (reference sequence). This CDR3 contains 14 residues. Here the CDR3 DNA reads TGTGCCAGCAGCCCCCCCGACAGGGGCACTGAAGCTTTCTTT. This translates into CASSPPDRGTEAFF.

In this sample, this clone turned up once. V usage is TRBV20-1 and J usage is TRBJ2-1; 11 bases line up with TRBD2. J was trimmed by 4 bases and V by 3 bases; bases with no gene match: 2. There are 14 residues in the CDR3. CDR1 DFQATT and CDR2 SNEGSKA come from the germline V gene (reference sequence). CDR3 DNA: TGCAGTGCTAGTACTAGCGGGAGTTACAATGAGCAGTTCTTC. Protein: CSASTSGSYNEQFF.

V is TRBV27 and J is TRBJ1-2, with D tentatively TRBD1 (5 bases). V lost 9 bases and J 6 bases, leaving 14 bases between the germline ends. This CDR3 spans 12 amino acids. The germline V gene encodes CDR1 MNHEY and CDR2 SMNVEV (reference sequence). The CDR3 is CASNGGDHGYTF. The CDR3 coding sequence is TGTGCCAGTAATGGGGGGGATCATGGCTACACCTTC.

V usage is TRBV7-9 and J usage is TRBJ1-2; TRBD1 matches 7 bases. The CDR3 runs to 15 residues. Germline loops: CDR1 SEHNR, CDR2 FQNEAQ (reference sequence). The trim removed 5 bases at V and 5 bases at J, leaving 11 bases unmatched. The CDR3 nucleotides read TGTGCCAGCAGCCAACGGTACACAGGGGATTATGGCTACACCTTC. Its protein is CASSQRYTGDYGYTF.

The chain is built from TRBV5-1 and TRBJ1-3; D not resolved. The CDR3 sequence is 18 residues long. V was clipped by 2 bases and J by 1 base, with 19 bases between them. Germline loops: CDR1 SGHRS, CDR2 YFSETQ. The CDR3 DNA follows: TGCGCCAGCAGCTTTTCCTTAACCGGGATCCAGTCTGGAAACACCATATATTTT. This encodes CASSFSLTGIQSGNTIYF.

The gene calls are TRBV5-1 and TRBJ2-7, with D hard to call. The ends were cut back, 1 base at V and 2 bases at J, with 7 bases in the middle. The germline V gene encodes CDR1 SGHRS and CDR2 YFSETQ. The CDR3 totals 13 residues. For the CDR3, the DNA is TGCGCCAGCAGCTTGCATGTCCCCTACGAGCAGTACTTC. This encodes CASSLHVPYEQYF.

CDR3 sequence (DNA): TGCGCCAGCAGCTTAGTCCCTAGCGGGAGTTACGTGAACACCGGGGAGCTGTTTTTT. Protein: CASSLVPSGSYVNTGELFF. The gene calls are TRBV5-1 and TRBJ2-2; TRBD2 matches 10 bases. The V gene's germline CDR1 is SGHRS and CDR2 YFSETQ. The CDR3 loop spans 19 amino acids. V shed 2 bases and J 1 base; nucleotides not matched to a gene: 11.

This rearrangement joins TRBV29-1 to TRBJ2-3; a possible D gene is TRBD2 (5 bases). The germline CDR1 and CDR2 sequences are SQVTM and ANQGSEA. The CDR3 loop spans 15 amino acids. V was shortened by 7 bases and J by 0 bases, with 17 bases between the two germline ends. The chain's CDR3 is CSAVVPRASTDTQYF. DNA of the CDR3: TGCAGCGCTGTCGTTCCGCGGGCGAGCACAGATACGCAGTATTTT.

In its sample, this clone was seen once. The chain employs TRBV14 and TRBJ1-1; D may be TRBD1 (6 bases). Trimming removed 4 bases from V and 3 bases from J, with 21 bases in between. Germline CDR1 SGHDN, CDR2 FVKESK. The CDR3 sequence is 17 residues long. DNA for the CDR3: TGTGCCAGCAGCCGACGTGGGGGCGCAGATGGGTACACTGAAGCTTTCTTT. It is translated as CASSRRGGADGYTEAFF.

Here the CDR3 DNA reads TGTGCCAGCAGTTCCATAAGCGCTAAGAACACCGGGGAGCTGTTTTTT. Translation gives CASSSISAKNTGELFF. This chain joins TRBV11-2 and TRBJ2-2, with D unclear. Trimming removed 6 bases at V and 1 base at J, with 15 bases between. Per germline, CDR1 SGHAT and CDR2 FQNNGV. CDR3 length equals 16 residues.

The rearrangement uses TRBV4-1 and TRBJ1-5; TRBD1 matches at 8 bases. This CDR3 is built from 17 residues. The germline V gene has CDR1 MGHRA and CDR2 YSYEKL. With V trimmed by 3 bases and J by 4 bases, 11 bases remained unmatched. The CDR3 DNA is TGCGCCAGCAGCCATGTCATCAGGGGGCGAAGGAATCAGCCCCAGCATTTT. Translation gives CASSHVIRGRRNQPQHF.

The rearrangement joins TRBV7-3 to TRBJ2-1; D gene ambiguous. The ends were cut back, 2 bases at V and 3 bases at J, with 11 bases in the middle. This CDR3 is built from 15 residues. Germline CDR1 reads SGHTA; CDR2 reads FQGTGA. This CDR3 reads CASSLYGSSYNEQFF. CDR3 coding DNA: TGTGCCAGCAGCTTATACGGGTCGAGCTACAATGAGCAGTTCTTC.

This rearrangement joins TRBV18 to TRBJ2-7; 8 bases fit TRBD1. V lost 6 bases and J lost 1; bases outside the gene matches: 8. Germline CDR1 reads KGHSH; CDR2 reads LQKENI. There are 15 residues in the CDR3. CDR3 sequence reads: CASSPDRGSSYEQYF. Here the CDR3 DNA reads TGTGCCAGCTCTCCCGACAGGGGAAGTTCCTACGAGCAGTACTTC.

The rearrangement links TRBV6-5 to TRBJ1-1; D may be TRBD1 (5 bases). Germline CDR1 and CDR2: MNHEY and SVGAGI. The CDR3 contains 14 residues. V was shortened by 10 bases and J by 0 bases, with 15 bases between the two germline ends. This CDR3 reads CATQLQVLNTEAFF. The CDR3 DNA is TGTGCCACCCAGCTACAGGTATTGAACACTGAAGCTTTCTTT.

The chain carries TRBV3-1 (or the pseudogene TRBV3-2) and TRBJ1-5; the D gene is possibly TRBD1 (6 bases). CDR1 is LGHDT, CDR2 YNNKEL, per germline (reference sequence). This CDR3 region has 14 residues. The V gene lost 4 bases and the J gene lost 5 bases, with 12 bases spanning the gap. The CDR3 DNA sequence: TGTGCCAGCAGCCCCTCGACAGGATATCAGCCCCAGCATTTT. It is translated as CASSPSTGYQPQHF.

Here the CDR3 reads CASSLGATGVYGYTF. In DNA form, the CDR3 reads TGTGCCAGCAGCTTAGGAGCGACAGGGGTCTATGGCTACACCTTC. This chain joins TRBV7-9 and TRBJ1-2, with 8 bases that match TRBD1. CDR1 SEHNR and CDR2 FQNEAQ come from the germline V gene (reference sequence). Germline trimming cut 1 base from V and 4 bases from J; bases unmatched to any gene: 5. The CDR3 covers 15 residues.

This clone was found a few times. The rearrangement uses TRBV2 and TRBJ2-3, with 7 bases lining up with TRBD2. Germline-derived CDR1 and CDR2 are SNHLY and FYNNEI. V gave up 3 bases and J gave up 1 base; unmatched junction bases: 4. CDR3 length: 15 amino acids. CDR3 coding DNA: TGTGCCAGCAGTGATAATCGGGAGGGCACAGATACGCAGTATTTT. This codes for CASSDNREGTDTQYF.